This T cell receptor beta chain was recorded in a study of shared clonotypes between healthy human individuals. Study summary: Donors had three CD4 naive, three CD4 memory, two CD8 naive and one CD8 memory plate apiece. Findings and limits, study-wide: When compared with the clonotypes that were shared by all four sorted-subset donors, the non-shared clonotypes turned out to have lower generation probabilities.

Comment on this clone: Its antigen is undetermined.

V dropped 7 bases and J dropped 7 bases, with 7 bases sitting between them. Germline V gene sequence: CDR1 MDHEN, CDR2 SYDVKM. The length of the CDR3 is 10 residues. Authors' analysis steps: ImmunoSEQ only sent back junction sequences with no quality scores, so filtering was done differently. TCRdb's copy holds only in-frame clones and misses some; the assay was immunoSEQ multiplex PCR. For V, J and clone size, that table is used; D and trimming come from the DNA. The data hold about 2,200,000 clones, with 85% to 95% observed a single time. In the naive CD8 group, cells lacked CD45RO and were positively selected for CCR7, so terminally differentiated effector memory CD45RA+ cells were left out. Healthy HIV-negative adults with no recent acute infections or vaccinations were recruited as donors.

This sequence originates from a man aged 18 to 29 in good health. Some clones in this sample may be carry-over from other donors' samples. The chain links TRBV28 to TRBJ1-1; D unresolved. The specimen was naive CD8+ T cells from PBMCs. CDR3 nucleotides: TGTGCCAGCACAGGAATTGAAGCTTTCTTT. Translated: CASTGIEAFF. The complete variable domain, with remaining parts taken from reference TRBV28 and TRBJ1-1, reads DVKVTQSSRYLVKRTGEKVFLECVQDMDHENMFWYRQDPGLGLRLIYFSYDVKMKEKGDIPEGYSVSREKKERFSLILESASTNQTSMYLCASTGIEAFFGQGTRLTVV.